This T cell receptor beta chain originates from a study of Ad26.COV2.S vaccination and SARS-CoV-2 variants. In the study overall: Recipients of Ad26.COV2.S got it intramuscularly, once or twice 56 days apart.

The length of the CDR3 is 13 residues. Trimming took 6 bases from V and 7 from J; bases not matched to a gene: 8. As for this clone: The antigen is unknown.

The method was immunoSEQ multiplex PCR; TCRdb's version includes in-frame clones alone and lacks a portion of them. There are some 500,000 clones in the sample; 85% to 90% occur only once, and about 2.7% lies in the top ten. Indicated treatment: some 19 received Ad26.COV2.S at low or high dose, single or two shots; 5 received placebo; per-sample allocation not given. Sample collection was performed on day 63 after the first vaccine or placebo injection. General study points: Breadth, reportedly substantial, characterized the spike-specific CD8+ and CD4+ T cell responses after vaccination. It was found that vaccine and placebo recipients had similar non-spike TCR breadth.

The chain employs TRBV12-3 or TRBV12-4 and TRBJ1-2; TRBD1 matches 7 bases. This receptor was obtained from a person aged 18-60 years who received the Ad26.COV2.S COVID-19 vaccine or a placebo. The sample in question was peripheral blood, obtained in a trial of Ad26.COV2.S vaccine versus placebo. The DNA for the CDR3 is TGTGCCAGCAGCCTAACACAGGGGTCTGGCTACACCTTC. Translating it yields CASSLTQGSGYTF.